The 28 T cell receptor beta chains in this list originate from one sample, sequenced in a study of CD8 T cells in ankylosing spondylitis. TCRdb re-derived calls from the 5' RACE reads in MiXCR, one entry per CDR3 protein. The sample yields under 300,000 distinct CDR3 sequences, about 10% seen once. The specimen was blood, either unsorted or a sorted T cell fraction (not recorded which). The receptors come from a male donor with ankylosing spondylitis or in good health (not recorded which).

This clonotype was detected many times. This sequence joins TRBV6-5 and TRBJ2-1, with a possible D match to TRBD1 (6 bases). V lost 2 bases and J 8 bases, leaving 13 bases between the germline ends. The CDR3 is 14 residues long. Germline V lookup: CDR1 MNHEY, CDR2 SVGAGI. The CDR3 sequence is CASSYVQGGDEQFF. The CDR3 DNA sequence: TGTGCCAGCAGTTACGTACAGGGTGGGGATGAGCAGTTCTTC.

This clonotype was seen at least ten times. V usage is TRBV3-1 and J usage is TRBJ2-2; possible D gene TRBD2, 5 bases. This CDR3 has 16 amino acids. Germline V CDR1 and CDR2: LGHDT, YNNKEL (reference sequence). With 4 bases removed from V and 2 bases from J, the gap between germline ends came to 14 bases. The CDR3 bases are TGTGCCAGCAGCCCAATAGGACTCTCTAACACCGGGGAGCTGTTTTTT. It codes for CASSPIGLSNTGELFF.

The J gene is TRBJ1-2, the V gene TRBV28; D is unclear. Trimming shortened V by 4 bases and J by 8 bases, and 8 bases separated the two germline ends. The CDR3 sequence is 11 residues long. Germline lookup yields CDR1 MDHEN and CDR2 SYDVKM. CDR3: CASSSYHGYTF. As DNA, the CDR3 is TGTGCCAGCAGTTCCTACCACGGCTACACCTTC.

The chain couples TRBV12-3 or TRBV12-4 to TRBJ2-2, with unresolved D. V lost 3 bases and J lost 4, with 12 bases in between. The CDR3 runs 15 residues. In DNA form, the CDR3 reads TGTGCCAGCAGTTTGGGAAGATACGGCACCGGGGAGCTGTTTTTT. Its protein product is CASSLGRYGTGELFF.

This clonotype appeared many times. CDR3 bases: TGCGCCAGCAGCTTTGGTACTAAAGCTTTCTTT. Amino acids: CASSFGTKAFF. The chain is built from TRBV5-1 and TRBJ1-1, with unresolved D. In germline, CDR1 is SGHRS, CDR2 YFSETQ. This CDR3 is 11 amino acids long. V lost 2 bases and J lost 9, with 8 bases in between.

This chain connects TRBV20-1 to TRBJ2-1, with TRBD2 matching 11 bases. The germline CDR1 and CDR2 sequences are DFQATT and SNEGSKA (reference sequence). With V trimmed by 1 base and J by 5 bases, 4 bases remained unmatched. The CDR3 spans 15 residues. CDR3 loop: CSARGASGRNNEQFF. The CDR3 DNA follows: TGCAGTGCTAGAGGGGCTAGCGGGAGGAACAATGAGCAGTTCTTC.

This clonotype is a singleton in its sample. It may be a read error: a sequence one base away is much more abundant. The gene calls are TRBV28 and TRBJ1-4; possibly TRBD1 for D (6 bases). The CDR3 length is 15 residues. Germline V gives CDR1 MDHEN, CDR2 SYDVKM. CDR3 loop: CVSSPEGGIFEKLFF. DNA for the CDR3: TGTGTCAGCAGCCCGGAGGGGGGCATTTTTGAAAAACTGTTTTTT. Full variable domain (rest looked up from reference TRBV28 and TRBJ1-4): DVKVTQSSRYLVKRTGEKVFLECVQDMDHENMFWYRQDPGLGLRLIYFSYDVKMKEKGDIPEGYSVSREKKERFSLILESASTNQTSMYLCVSSPEGGIFEKLFFGSGTQLSVL.

This clonotype was picked up many times. The V and J genes are TRBV4-1 and TRBJ2-3, with TRBD2 matching over 14 bases. The CDR3 length is 16 residues. V gave up 4 bases and J gave up 4 bases; unmatched junction bases: 4. CDR1 is MGHRA and CDR2 is YSYEKL in the germline V gene. In nucleotides, the CDR3 is TGCGCCAGCAGCCCTCGACTAGCGGGAGGGGCAGATACGCAGTATTTT. Its translation: CASSPRLAGGADTQYF.

This clonotype has a count of ten or more. V gene TRBV20-1 combines with J gene TRBJ2-3; the match to TRBD2 covers 11 bases. Trimming removed 3 bases from V and 2 bases from J; junction bases left unmatched: 7. This CDR3 contains 16 residues. From germline, CDR1 is DFQATT and CDR2 SNEGSKA (reference sequence). The CDR3 region is CSARRLAGGPTDTQYF. The CDR3 region has the DNA TGCAGTGCTAGGCGGCTAGCGGGGGGACCCACAGATACGCAGTATTTT.

This sequence joins TRBV9 and TRBJ1-1; TRBD1 is a possible D gene (5 bases). This CDR3 contains 14 residues. Germline CDR1 and CDR2: SGDLS and YYNGEE. Trimming shortened V by 4 bases and J by 1 base, and 11 bases separated the two germline ends. Written as DNA, the CDR3 is TGTGCCAGCAGCTCTCACGACAGGAACACTGAAGCTTTCTTT. It translates to CASSSHDRNTEAFF.

This clonotype was observed many times. This chain uses TRBV20-1 with TRBJ1-5, with D unclear. The CDR3 runs 12 residues. The V end was cut by 1 base, the J end by 5 bases, with 6 bases between. Per germline, CDR1 DFQATT and CDR2 SNEGSKA (reference sequence). The CDR3 coding sequence is TGCAGTGCTAGAGTGGATGATCAGCCCCAGCATTTT. Its translation: CSARVDDQPQHF.

The table lists this clonotype with a few counts. V is TRBV7-6 and J is TRBJ2-1; the D is unclear. Germline-derived CDR1 and CDR2 are SGHVS and FNYEAQ. The length of the CDR3 is 12 residues. The V end was cut by 5 bases, the J end by 6 bases, with 8 bases between. The CDR3 sequence: CASSPLANEQFF. The CDR3 bases are TGTGCCAGCAGCCCACTCGCCAATGAGCAGTTCTTC.

This clonotype has a count of ten or more. This chain links TRBV5-1 with TRBJ1-2; tentative D call: TRBD1 (5 bases). Germline assignment: CDR1 SGHRS and CDR2 YFSETQ. Trimming removed 1 base from V and 8 bases from J, with 15 bases in between. This CDR3 spans 14 amino acids. The CDR3 here is CASSLTQQAFGYTF. DNA of the CDR3: TGCGCCAGCAGCTTGACTCAACAGGCCTTCGGCTACACCTTC.

This clonotype was recorded at least ten times. The CDR3, as DNA: TGCAGTGCCTACGACATAGCGGGAGGCTCCTACGAGCAGTACTTC. Translating it yields CSAYDIAGGSYEQYF. The chain has TRBV20-1 and TRBJ2-7; 10 nucleotides align to TRBD2. The junction had 8 bases not matched to a gene; V was cut back by 6 bases and J by 0 bases. Germline CDR1 and CDR2: DFQATT and SNEGSKA (reference sequence). This CDR3 spans 15 amino acids.

V gene TRBV5-1 combines with J gene TRBJ2-6; D not certain. V was pared by 1 base and J by 1 base, with 12 bases between. The germline gives CDR1 SGHRS, CDR2 YFSETQ. The CDR3 sequence is 17 residues long. The CDR3 sequence: CASSLLPGLSGANVLTF. In DNA, the CDR3 is TGCGCCAGCAGCTTGCTGCCAGGATTATCTGGGGCCAACGTCCTGACTTTC.

This clonotype was picked up a small number of times. The chain uses TRBV19 and TRBJ2-3; a possible D gene is TRBD2 (6 bases). The CDR3 length is 13 residues. The V gene's germline CDR1 is LNHDA and CDR2 SQIVND (reference sequence). V dropped 11 bases and J dropped 5 bases, with 17 bases sitting between them. CDR3 region: CASSGQGGDTQYF. The CDR3 coding sequence is TGTGCCTCAAGCGGGCAGGGTGGAGATACGCAGTATTTT.

In this sample, this clonotype turned up many times. This chain connects TRBV10-3 to TRBJ2-3; no reliable D call. Trimming removed 4 bases from V and 1 base from J, with 9 bases in between. This CDR3 contains 14 residues. Germline V gene sequence: CDR1 ENHRY, CDR2 SYGVKD. The CDR3 DNA reads TGTGCCATCAGTGGGGGAAGACGCACAGATACGCAGTATTTT. Its protein is CAISGGRRTDTQYF.

Remarks on this clonotype: Its ends do not fully match the called genes, so a read error is possible. This rearrangement joins TRBV28 to TRBJ2-3, with 7 bases lining up with TRBD2. The CDR3 contains 16 residues. Germline V CDR1 and CDR2: MDHEN, SYDVKM. The CDR3 is CVSSPPGGRALDTQYF. CDR3 DNA sequence: TGTGTCAGCAGTCCTCCGGGGGGTAGAGCGCTGGATACGCAGTATTTT.

The table lists this clonotype with a few counts. The chain recombines TRBV7-6 with TRBJ2-5; TRBD1 might be the D (5 bases). The CDR3 has 14 amino acids. Germline CDR1 is SGHVS and CDR2 is FNYEAQ. The V end lost 5 bases, the J end lost 5 bases, and 15 bases lay between the germline ends. The CDR3 loop reads CASSALRGRETQYF. CDR3 nucleotides: TGTGCCAGCAGCGCGTTAAGGGGCCGTGAGACCCAGTACTTC.

The chain links TRBV9 to TRBJ2-1; D is uncertain. CDR1 and CDR2 (germline): SGDLS, YYNGEE. The CDR3 loop spans 15 amino acids. The V end was cut by 0 bases, the J end by 2 bases, with 9 bases between. This chain's CDR3 is CASSVDGDTYNEQFF. CDR3 sequence (DNA): TGTGCCAGCAGCGTAGATGGCGATACCTACAATGAGCAGTTCTTC.

This clonotype was seen a handful of times. This rearrangement joins TRBV7-8 to TRBJ2-2, with D possibly being TRBD1 or TRBD2 (6 bases each). Germline V gives CDR1 SGHVS, CDR2 FQNEAQ. This CDR3 has 16 residues. Trimming stripped 0 bases from V and 2 bases from J, with 10 bases between. The DNA of the CDR3 is TGTGCCAGCAGCTTAGCAGAGGGGGGAAACACCGGGGAGCTGTTTTTT. It yields the protein CASSLAEGGNTGELFF.

This chain links TRBV5-8 with TRBJ1-5; D is unclear. CDR1 and CDR2 from the germline V gene are SGHTS and YDEGEE. Trimming left V 5 bases short and J 7 bases short, with 1 base between. The length of the CDR3 is 9 residues. CDR3 protein: CASRQPQHF. Here the CDR3 DNA reads TGTGCCAGCAGACAGCCCCAGCATTTT.

This clonotype was seen many times. This chain uses TRBV5-1 with TRBJ2-4, with 8 bases lining up with TRBD1. CDR3 length: 16 residues. Germline V CDR1 and CDR2: SGHRS, YFSETQ. Germline trimming cut 3 bases from V and 0 bases from J; bases unmatched to any gene: 5. This CDR3 reads CASSSGTGVAKNIQYF. The CDR3 DNA reads as TGCGCCAGCAGCTCCGGGACAGGAGTAGCCAAAAACATTCAGTACTTC.

This clonotype was seen only a few times. The rearrangement links TRBV12-3 or TRBV12-4 to TRBJ2-1, with D possibly being TRBD1 or TRBD2 (5 bases each). The V and J ends lost 3 bases and 0 bases respectively, with 15 bases between them. The CDR3 sequence is 17 residues long. CDR3 loop: CASSLSRGTSSYNEQFF. The CDR3 DNA reads as TGTGCCAGCAGTTTGTCTCGGGGCACCAGCTCCTACAATGAGCAGTTCTTC.

About this clonotype itself: A read error is possible here, since a much larger clone lies one base away. The chain has TRBV5-1 and TRBJ2-7; 10 nucleotides agree with TRBD1. Germline V CDR1 and CDR2: SGHRS, YFSETQ. The V segment lost 4 bases and the J segment 6 bases; nucleotides outside the gene matches: 7. The CDR3 runs 14 residues. The CDR3 bases are TGCGCCAGCAGCCCCGGGACAGGGGAACCCGAGCAGTACTTC. Amino acid sequence: CASSPGTGEPEQYF.

In this sample, this clonotype turned up many times. The rearrangement uses TRBV9 and TRBJ1-5; D is perhaps TRBD1 (5 bases). Trimming stripped 2 bases from V and 6 bases from J, with 12 bases between. The CDR3 contains 14 residues. The germline V gene has CDR1 SGDLS and CDR2 YYNGEE. CDR3 residues: CASSVGQGSQPQHF. CDR3 coding DNA: TGTGCCAGCAGCGTGGGGCAGGGAAGTCAGCCCCAGCATTTT.

In this sample, this clonotype turned up many times. The rearrangement joins TRBV10-1 to TRBJ1-1; D call uncertain. Deletions cut 3 bases from V and 5 bases from J, with 13 bases between. The germline CDR1 and CDR2 sequences are WNHNN and SYGVQD (reference sequence). The CDR3 runs 14 residues. CDR3 bases: TGCGCCAGCAGTGACGGCGGGAGGAGGACTGAAGCTTTCTTT. It yields the protein CASSDGGRRTEAFF.

This clonotype has only a few counts. The chain joins TRBV20-1 to TRBJ1-1, with 9 nucleotides matching TRBD1. Trimming removed 6 bases from V and 4 bases from J; junction bases left unmatched: 3. In germline, CDR1 is DFQATT, CDR2 SNEGSKA (reference sequence). The CDR3 is 12 residues long. In nucleotides, the CDR3 is TGCAGTGCCCCGGACAGGGGCACTGAAGCTTTCTTT. This encodes CSAPDRGTEAFF.